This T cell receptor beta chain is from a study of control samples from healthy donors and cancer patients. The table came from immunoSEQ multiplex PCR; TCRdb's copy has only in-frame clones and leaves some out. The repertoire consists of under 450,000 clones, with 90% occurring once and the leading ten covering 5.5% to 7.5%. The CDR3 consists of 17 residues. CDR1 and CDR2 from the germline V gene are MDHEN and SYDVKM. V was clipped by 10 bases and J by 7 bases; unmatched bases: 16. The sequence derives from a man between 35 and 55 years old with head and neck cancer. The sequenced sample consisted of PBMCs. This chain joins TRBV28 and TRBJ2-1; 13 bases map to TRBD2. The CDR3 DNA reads TGTGCCACCCGACTAGCGGGAGGACTAGTGGCCATAAATGAGCAGTTCTTC. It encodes CATRLAGGLVAINEQFF.